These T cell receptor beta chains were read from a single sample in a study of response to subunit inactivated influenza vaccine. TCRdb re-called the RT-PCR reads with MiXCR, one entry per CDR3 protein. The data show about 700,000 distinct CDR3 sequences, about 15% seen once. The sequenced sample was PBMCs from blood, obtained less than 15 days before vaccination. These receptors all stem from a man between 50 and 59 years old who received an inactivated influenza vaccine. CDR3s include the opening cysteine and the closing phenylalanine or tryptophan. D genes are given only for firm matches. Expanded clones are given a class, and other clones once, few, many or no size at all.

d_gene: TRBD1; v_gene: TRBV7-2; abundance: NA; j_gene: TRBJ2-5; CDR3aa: CASSRTGGYQETQYF; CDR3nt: TGTGCCAGCAGTCGGACAGGGGGCTACCAAGAGACCCAGTACTTC
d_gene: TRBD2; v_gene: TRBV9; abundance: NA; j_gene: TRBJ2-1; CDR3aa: CASSVGWSGGGLNEQFF; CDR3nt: TGTGCCAGCAGCGTAGGTTGGAGCGGGGGGGGCCTAAATGAGCAGTTCTTC
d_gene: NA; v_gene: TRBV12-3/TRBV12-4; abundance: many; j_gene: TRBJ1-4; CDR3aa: CASSPDGTTNEKLFF; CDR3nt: TGTGCCAGCAGTCCCGACGGGACCACTAATGAAAAACTGTTTTTT
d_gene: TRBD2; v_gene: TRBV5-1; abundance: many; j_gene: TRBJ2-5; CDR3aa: CASSLNPRTSGYQETQYF; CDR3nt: TGCGCCAGCAGCTTGAATCCCCGGACTAGCGGATACCAAGAGACCCAGTACTTC
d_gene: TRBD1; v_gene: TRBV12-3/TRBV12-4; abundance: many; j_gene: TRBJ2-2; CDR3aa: CASSNRGRTGELFF; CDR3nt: TGTGCCAGCAGCAACAGGGGTAGAACCGGGGAGCTGTTTTTT
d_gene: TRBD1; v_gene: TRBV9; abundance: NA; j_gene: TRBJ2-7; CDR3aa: CASSPGGGKSTAAEQYF; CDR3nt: TGTGCCAGCAGCCCAGGGGGCGGAAAGAGTACGGCGGCAGAGCAGTACTTC
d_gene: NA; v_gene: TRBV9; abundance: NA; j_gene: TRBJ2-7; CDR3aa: CASSARTTLTSEQYF; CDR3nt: TGTGCCAGCAGCGCTCGGACTACCCTCACTTCCGAGCAGTACTTC
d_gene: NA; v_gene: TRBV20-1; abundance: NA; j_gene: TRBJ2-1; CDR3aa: CSARDGGQLSMEQFF; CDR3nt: TGCAGTGCTAGGGACGGAGGACAGCTTTCAATGGAGCAGTTCTTC
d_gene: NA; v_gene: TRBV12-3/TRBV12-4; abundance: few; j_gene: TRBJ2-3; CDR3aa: CASTNRITDTQYF; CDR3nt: TGTGCCAGCACTAATAGAATCACAGATACGCAGTATTTT
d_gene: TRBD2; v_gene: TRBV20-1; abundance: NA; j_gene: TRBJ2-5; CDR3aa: CSARDPLAGEVRRTQYF; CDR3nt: TGCAGTGCTAGAGACCCATTAGCGGGAGAAGTAAGAAGAACCCAGTACTTC
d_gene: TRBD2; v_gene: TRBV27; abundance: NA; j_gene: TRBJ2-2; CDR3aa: CASKPGTSGRVGELFF; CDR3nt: TGTGCCAGCAAGCCCGGGACTAGCGGGAGGGTCGGGGAGCTGTTTTTT
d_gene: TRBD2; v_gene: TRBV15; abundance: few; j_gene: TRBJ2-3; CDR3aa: CATSRDRTSGEWQYF; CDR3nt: TGTGCCACCAGCAGAGATCGGACTAGCGGGGAATGGCAGTATTTT
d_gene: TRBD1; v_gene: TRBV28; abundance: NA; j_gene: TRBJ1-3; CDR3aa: CASSLLLDRGDSGNTIYF; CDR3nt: TGTGCCAGCAGTTTATTACTTGACAGGGGTGACTCTGGAAACACCATATATTTT
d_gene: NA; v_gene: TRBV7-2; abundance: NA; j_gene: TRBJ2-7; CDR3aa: CASSTPPYEQYF; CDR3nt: TGTGCCAGCAGCACCCCCCCCTACGAGCAGTACTTC
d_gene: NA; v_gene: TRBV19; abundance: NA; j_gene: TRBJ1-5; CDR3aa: CASSKARQSNQPQHF; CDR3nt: TGTGCCAGTAGTAAGGCTAGACAAAGCAATCAGCCCCAGCATTTT
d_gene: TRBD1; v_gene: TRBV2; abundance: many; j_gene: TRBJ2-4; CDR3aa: CASSAQGAPKNIQYF; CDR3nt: TGTGCCAGCAGTGCCCAGGGGGCACCCAAAAACATTCAGTACTTC
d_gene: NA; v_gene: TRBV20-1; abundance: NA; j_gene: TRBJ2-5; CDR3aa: CSASAGAVGTQYF; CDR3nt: TGCAGTGCTAGTGCAGGGGCGGTCGGGACCCAGTACTTC
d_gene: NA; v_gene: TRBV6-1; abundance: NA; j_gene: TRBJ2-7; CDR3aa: CASSEDRWSRGQYF; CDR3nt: TGTGCCAGCAGTGAAGACAGGTGGTCCCGAGGGCAGTACTTC
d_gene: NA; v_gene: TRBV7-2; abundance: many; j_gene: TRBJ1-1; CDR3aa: CASSPWTATEAFF; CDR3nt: TGTGCCAGCAGCCCTTGGACAGCCACTGAAGCTTTCTTT
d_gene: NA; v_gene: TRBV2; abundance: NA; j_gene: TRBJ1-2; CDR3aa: CASSEVSFYGYTF; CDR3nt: TGTGCCAGCAGTGAAGTCAGCTTCTATGGCTACACCTTC
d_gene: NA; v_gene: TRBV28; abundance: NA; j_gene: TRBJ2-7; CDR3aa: CASSLPYTEQYF; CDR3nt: TGTGCCAGCAGTTTACCTTATACCGAGCAGTACTTC
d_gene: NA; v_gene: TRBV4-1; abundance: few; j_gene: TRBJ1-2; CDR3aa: CASSQAPSGRRNYGYTF; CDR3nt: TGCGCCAGCAGCCAGGCTCCTTCGGGTAGAAGGAACTATGGCTACACCTTC
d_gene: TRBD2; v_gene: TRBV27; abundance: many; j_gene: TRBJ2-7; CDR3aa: CASGLAELGEQYF; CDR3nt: TGTGCCAGCGGACTAGCGGAGCTAGGCGAGCAGTACTTC
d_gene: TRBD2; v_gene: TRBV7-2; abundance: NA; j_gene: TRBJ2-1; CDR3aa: CASSSTPLAGGGNEQFF; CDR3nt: TGTGCCAGCAGCTCCACCCCCTTAGCGGGAGGGGGGAATGAGCAGTTCTTC
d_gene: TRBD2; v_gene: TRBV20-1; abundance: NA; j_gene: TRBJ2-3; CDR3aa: CSARIGTSGITDTQYF; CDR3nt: TGCAGTGCTAGAATCGGGACTAGCGGGATCACAGATACGCAGTATTTT
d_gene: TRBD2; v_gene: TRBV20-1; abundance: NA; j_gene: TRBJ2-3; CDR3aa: CSARGGGRAFTDTQYF; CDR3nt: TGCAGTGCTAGGGGAGGCGGGAGGGCCTTCACAGATACGCAGTATTTT
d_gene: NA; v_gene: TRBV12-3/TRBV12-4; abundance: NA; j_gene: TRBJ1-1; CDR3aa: CASSTQGSGTEAFF; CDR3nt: TGTGCCAGCAGTACCCAAGGGAGTGGGACTGAAGCTTTCTTT
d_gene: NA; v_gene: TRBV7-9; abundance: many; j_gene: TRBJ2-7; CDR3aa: CASSSVKGEQNYEQYF; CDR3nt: TGTGCCAGCAGCTCGGTAAAGGGCGAACAGAACTACGAGCAGTACTTC
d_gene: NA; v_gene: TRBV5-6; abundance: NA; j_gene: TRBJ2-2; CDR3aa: CASSIQANTGELFF; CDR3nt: TGTGCCAGCAGCATACAGGCGAACACCGGGGAGCTGTTTTTT
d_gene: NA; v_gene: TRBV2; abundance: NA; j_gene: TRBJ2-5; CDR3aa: CASAGKQQETQYF; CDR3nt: TGTGCCAGCGCAGGGAAACAGCAAGAGACCCAGTACTTC
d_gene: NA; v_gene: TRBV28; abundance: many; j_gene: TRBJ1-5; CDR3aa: CASSSKGLGNQPQHF; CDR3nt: TGTGCCAGCAGTTCGAAGGGCCTGGGCAATCAGCCCCAGCATTTT
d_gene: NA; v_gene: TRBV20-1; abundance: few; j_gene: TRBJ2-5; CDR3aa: CSATRGASGKETQYF; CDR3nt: TGCAGTGCCACCCGGGGGGCTAGCGGAAAAGAGACCCAGTACTTC
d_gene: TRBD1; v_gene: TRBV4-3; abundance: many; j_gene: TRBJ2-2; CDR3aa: CASSRQGETGELFF; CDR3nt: TGCGCCAGCAGCCGACAGGGGGAGACCGGGGAGCTGTTTTTT
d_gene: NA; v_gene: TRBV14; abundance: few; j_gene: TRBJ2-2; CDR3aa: CASSQVMAANTGELFF; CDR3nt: TGTGCCAGCAGCCAAGTTATGGCAGCGAACACCGGGGAGCTGTTTTTT
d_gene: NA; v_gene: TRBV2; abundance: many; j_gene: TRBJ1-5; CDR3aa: CASRAGTFGGQPQHF; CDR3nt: TGTGCCAGCAGAGCCGGGACTTTCGGGGGTCAGCCCCAGCATTTT
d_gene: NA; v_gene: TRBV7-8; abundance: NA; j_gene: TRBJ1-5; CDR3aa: CASRQTENQPQHF; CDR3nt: TGTGCCAGCAGGCAGACAGAGAATCAGCCCCAGCATTTT
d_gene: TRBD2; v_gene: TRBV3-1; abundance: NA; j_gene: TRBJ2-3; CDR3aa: CASSQWPTSGVTSTDTQYF; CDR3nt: TGTGCCAGCAGCCAATGGCCGACTAGCGGGGTAACTAGCACAGATACGCAGTATTTT
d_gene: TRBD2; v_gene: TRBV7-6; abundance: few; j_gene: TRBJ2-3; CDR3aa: CASSWREGRADTQYF; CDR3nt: TGTGCCAGCAGTTGGCGGGAGGGCCGTGCAGATACGCAGTATTTT
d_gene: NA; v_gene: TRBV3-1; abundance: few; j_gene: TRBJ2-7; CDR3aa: CASSQVRHSSYEQYF; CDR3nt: TGTGCCAGCAGCCAAGTCCGACACAGCTCCTACGAGCAGTACTTC
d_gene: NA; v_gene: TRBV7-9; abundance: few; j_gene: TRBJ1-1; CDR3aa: CASSLGAEGTEAFF; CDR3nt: TGTGCCAGCAGCTTAGGAGCAGAGGGCACTGAAGCTTTCTTT
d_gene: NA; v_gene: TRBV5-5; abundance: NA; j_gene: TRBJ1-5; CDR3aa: CASSFGTLFNQPQHF; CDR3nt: TGTGCCAGCAGCTTTGGCACCCTTTTCAATCAGCCCCAGCATTTT
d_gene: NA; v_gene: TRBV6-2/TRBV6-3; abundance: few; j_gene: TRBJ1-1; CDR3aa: CASTNRQYRVTEAFF; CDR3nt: TGTGCCAGCACCAATAGACAGTACCGCGTCACTGAAGCTTTCTTT
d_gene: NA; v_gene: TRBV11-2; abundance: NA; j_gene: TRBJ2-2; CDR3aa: CASSLAFRNTGELFF; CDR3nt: TGTGCCAGCAGCTTGGCATTCAGGAACACCGGGGAGCTGTTTTTT
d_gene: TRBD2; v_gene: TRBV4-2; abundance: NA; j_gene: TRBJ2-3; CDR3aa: CASSQGASGGEDTQYF; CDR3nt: TGTGCCAGCAGCCAAGGGGCTAGCGGGGGAGAAGATACGCAGTATTTT
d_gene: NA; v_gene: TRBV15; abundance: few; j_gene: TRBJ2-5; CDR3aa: CATGTRNQETQYF; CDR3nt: TGTGCCACCGGGACTCGAAACCAAGAGACCCAGTACTTC
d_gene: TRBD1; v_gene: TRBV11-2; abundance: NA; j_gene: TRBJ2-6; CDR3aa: CASSRGGSGQGFGANVLTF; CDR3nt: TGTGCCAGCAGCAGAGGGGGTTCGGGACAGGGGTTTGGGGCCAACGTCCTGACTTTC
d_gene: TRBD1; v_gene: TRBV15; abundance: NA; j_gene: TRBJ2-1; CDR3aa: CATSRRLGQGNEQFF; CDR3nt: TGTGCCACCAGCAGACGACTAGGACAGGGCAATGAGCAGTTCTTC
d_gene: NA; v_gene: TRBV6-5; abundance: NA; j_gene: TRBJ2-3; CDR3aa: CASSYSWEVADTQYF; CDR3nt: TGTGCCAGCAGTTACTCGTGGGAAGTGGCAGATACGCAGTATTTT
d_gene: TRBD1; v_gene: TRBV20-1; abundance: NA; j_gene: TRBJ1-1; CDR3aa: CSVSARGRAFF; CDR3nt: TGCAGTGTCAGCGCCAGGGGGCGAGCTTTCTTT
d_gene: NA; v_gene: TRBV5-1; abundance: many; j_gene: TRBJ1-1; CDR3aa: CASTQGLNTEAFF; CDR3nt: TGCGCCAGCACACAGGGCTTGAACACTGAAGCTTTCTTT